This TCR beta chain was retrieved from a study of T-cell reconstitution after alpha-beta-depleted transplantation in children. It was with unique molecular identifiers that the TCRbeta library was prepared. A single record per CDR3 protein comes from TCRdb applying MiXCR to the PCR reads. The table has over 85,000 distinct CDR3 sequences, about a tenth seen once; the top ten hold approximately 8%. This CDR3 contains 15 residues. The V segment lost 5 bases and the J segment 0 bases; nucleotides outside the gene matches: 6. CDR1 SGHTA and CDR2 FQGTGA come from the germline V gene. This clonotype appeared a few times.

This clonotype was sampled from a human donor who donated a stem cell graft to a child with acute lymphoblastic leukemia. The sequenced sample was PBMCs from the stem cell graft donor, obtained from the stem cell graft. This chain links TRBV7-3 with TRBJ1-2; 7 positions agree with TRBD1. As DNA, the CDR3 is TGTGCCAGCAGCCCAGACAGGGCTCCTAACTATGGCTACACCTTC. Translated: CASSPDRAPNYGYTF.